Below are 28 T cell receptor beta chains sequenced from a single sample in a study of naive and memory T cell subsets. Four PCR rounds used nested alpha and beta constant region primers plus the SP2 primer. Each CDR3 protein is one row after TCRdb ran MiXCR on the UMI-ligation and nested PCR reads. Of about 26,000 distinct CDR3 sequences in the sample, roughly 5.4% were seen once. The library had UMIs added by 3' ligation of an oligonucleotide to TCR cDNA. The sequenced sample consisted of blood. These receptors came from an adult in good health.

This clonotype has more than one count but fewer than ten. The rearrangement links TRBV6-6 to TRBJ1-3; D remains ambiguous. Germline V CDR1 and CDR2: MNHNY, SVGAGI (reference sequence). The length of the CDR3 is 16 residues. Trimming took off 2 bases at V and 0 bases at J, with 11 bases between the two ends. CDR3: CASSYAVGSSGNTIYF. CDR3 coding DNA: TGTGCCAGCAGTTACGCGGTCGGCTCCTCTGGAAACACCATATATTTT.

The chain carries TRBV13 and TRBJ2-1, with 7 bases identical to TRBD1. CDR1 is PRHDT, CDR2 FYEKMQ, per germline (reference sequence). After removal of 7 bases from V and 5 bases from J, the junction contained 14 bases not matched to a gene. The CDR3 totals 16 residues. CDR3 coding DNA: TGTGCCAGCATTGATAGGGGGCAGCTAGCTAACAATGAGCAGTTCTTC. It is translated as CASIDRGQLANNEQFF.

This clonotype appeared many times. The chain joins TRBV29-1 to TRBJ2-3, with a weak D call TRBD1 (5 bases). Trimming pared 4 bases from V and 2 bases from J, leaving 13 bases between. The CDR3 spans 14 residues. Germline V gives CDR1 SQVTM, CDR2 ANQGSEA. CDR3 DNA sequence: TGCAGCGTTGCGGAGCAGGGCCCCACAGATACGCAGTATTTT. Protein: CSVAEQGPTDTQYF.

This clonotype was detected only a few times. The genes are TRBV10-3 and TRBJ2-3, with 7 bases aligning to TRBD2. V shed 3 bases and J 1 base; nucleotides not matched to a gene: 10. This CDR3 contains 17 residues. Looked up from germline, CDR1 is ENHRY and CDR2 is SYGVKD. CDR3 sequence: CAISDPERGVGTDTQYF. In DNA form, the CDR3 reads TGTGCCATCAGTGACCCAGAGCGGGGAGTGGGCACAGATACGCAGTATTTT.

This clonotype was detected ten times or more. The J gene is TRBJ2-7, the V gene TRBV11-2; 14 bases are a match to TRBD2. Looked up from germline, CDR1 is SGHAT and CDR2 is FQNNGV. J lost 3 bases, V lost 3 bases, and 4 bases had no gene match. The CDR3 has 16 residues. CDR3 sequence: CASSLGLAGVGYEQYF. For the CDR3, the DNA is TGTGCCAGCAGCTTGGGACTAGCGGGAGTCGGCTACGAGCAGTACTTC.

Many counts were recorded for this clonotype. In DNA, the CDR3 is TGTGCCAGCAGCTTAGTCACGGTCAATGAGCAGTTCTTC. Translating it yields CASSLVTVNEQFF. The chain combines TRBV7-2 with TRBJ2-1; D remains unclear. Germline V gene lookup returns CDR1 SGHTA and CDR2 FQGNSA. Trimming pared 1 base from V and 6 bases from J, leaving 7 bases between. The CDR3 contains 13 residues.

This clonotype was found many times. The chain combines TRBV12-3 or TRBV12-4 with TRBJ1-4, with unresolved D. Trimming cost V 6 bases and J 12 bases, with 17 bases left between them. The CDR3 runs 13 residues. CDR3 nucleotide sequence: TGTGCCAGCAGCTTCGCCTCACAGCGTCAACTGTTTTTT. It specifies CASSFASQRQLFF.

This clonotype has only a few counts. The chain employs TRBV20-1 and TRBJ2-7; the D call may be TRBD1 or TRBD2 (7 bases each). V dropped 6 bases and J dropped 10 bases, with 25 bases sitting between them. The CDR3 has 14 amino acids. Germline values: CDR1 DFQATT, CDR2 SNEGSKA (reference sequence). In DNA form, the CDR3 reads TGCAGTGCCGGGTGGGCAGGGGGAGGGGGCGGACAGTACTTC. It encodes CSAGWAGGGGGQYF.

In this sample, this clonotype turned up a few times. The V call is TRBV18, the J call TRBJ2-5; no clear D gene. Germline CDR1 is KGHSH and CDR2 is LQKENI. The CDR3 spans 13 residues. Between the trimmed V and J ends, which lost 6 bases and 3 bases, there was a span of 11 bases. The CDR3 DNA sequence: TGTGCCAGCTCGCAAAACGCGGAAGAGACCCAGTACTTC. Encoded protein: CASSQNAEETQYF.

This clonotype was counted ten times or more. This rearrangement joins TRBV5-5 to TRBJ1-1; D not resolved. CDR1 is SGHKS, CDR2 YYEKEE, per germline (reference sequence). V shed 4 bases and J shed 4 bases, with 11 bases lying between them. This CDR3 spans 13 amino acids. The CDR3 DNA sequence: TGTGCCAGCAGCCTAGCGTGGAGCACTGAAGCTTTCTTT. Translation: CASSLAWSTEAFF.

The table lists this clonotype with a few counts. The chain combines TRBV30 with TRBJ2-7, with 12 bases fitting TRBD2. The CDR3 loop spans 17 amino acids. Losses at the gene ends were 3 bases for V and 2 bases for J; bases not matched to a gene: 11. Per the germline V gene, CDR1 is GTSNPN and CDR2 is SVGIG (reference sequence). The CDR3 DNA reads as TGTGCCTGGAGCTCCCGGACTAGCGGGATCTATGCCTACGAGCAGTACTTC. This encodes CAWSSRTSGIYAYEQYF.

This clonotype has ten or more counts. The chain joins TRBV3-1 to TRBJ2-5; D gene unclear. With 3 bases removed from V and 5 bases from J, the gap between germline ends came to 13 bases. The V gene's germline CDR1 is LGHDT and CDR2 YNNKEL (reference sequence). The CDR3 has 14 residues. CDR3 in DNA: TGTGCCAGCAGCCACAACCAGTTTGGGGAGACCCAGTACTTC. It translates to CASSHNQFGETQYF.

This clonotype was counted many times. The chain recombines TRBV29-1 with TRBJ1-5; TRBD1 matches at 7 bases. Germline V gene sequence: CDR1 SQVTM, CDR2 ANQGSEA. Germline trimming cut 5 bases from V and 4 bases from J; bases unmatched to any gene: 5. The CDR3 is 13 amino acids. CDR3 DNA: TGCAGCGTTAGACAGGGCGATAATCAGCCCCAGCATTTT. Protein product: CSVRQGDNQPQHF.

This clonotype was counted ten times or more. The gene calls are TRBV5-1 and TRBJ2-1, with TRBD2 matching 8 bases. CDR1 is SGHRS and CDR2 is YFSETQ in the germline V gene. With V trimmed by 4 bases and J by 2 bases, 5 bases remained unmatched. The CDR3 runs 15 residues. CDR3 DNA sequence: TGCGCCAGCAGCCTTGCCGGGGGGGCCTACAATGAGCAGTTCTTC. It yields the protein CASSLAGGAYNEQFF.

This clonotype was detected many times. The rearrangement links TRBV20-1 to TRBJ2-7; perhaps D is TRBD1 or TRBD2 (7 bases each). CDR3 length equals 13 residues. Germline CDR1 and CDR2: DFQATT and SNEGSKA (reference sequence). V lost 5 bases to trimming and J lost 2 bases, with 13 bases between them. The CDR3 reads CSAGGDSTYEQYF. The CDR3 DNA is TGCAGTGCTGGGGGGGACAGCACCTACGAGCAGTACTTC.

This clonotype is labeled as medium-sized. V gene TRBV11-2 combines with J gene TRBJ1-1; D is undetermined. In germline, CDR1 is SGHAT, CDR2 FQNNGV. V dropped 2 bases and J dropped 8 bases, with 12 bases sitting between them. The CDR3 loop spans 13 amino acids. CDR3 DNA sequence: TGTGCCAGCAGCTTACGGCTCCGGGTGGAAGCTTTCTTT. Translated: CASSLRLRVEAFF.

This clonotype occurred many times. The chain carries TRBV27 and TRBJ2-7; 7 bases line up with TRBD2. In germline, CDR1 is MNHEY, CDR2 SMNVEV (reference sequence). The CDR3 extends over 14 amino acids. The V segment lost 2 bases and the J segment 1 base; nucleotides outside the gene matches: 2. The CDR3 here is CASSLMGGSYEQYF. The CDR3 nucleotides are TGTGCCAGCAGTTTAATGGGGGGGTCCTACGAGCAGTACTTC.

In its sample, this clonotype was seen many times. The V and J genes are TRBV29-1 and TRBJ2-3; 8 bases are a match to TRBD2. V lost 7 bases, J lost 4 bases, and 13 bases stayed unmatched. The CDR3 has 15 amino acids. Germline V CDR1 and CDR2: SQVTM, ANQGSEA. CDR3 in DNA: TGCAGCGCCTCCTCCGGGACTAGGGTCGCAGATACGCAGTATTTT. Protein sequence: CSASSGTRVADTQYF.

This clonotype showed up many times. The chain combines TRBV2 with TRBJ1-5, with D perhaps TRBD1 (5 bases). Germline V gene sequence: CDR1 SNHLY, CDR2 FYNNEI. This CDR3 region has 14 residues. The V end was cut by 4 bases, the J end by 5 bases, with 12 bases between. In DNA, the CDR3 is TGTGCCAGCAGTGTACAGGTAATACATCAGCCCCAGCATTTT. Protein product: CASSVQVIHQPQHF.

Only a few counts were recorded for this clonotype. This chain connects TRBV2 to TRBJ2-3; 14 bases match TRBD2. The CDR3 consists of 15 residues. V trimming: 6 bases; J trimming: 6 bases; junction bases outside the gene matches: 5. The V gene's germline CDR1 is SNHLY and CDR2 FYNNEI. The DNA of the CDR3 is TGTGCCAGCAGGCGGGGACTAGCGGGAGTGGATACGCAGTATTTT. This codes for CASRRGLAGVDTQYF. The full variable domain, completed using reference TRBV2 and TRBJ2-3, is EPEVTQTPSHQVTQMGQEVILRCVPISNHLYFYWYRQILGQKVEFLVSFYNNEISEKSEIFDDQFSVERPDGSNFTLKIRSTKLEDSAMYFCASRRGLAGVDTQYFGPGTRLTVL.

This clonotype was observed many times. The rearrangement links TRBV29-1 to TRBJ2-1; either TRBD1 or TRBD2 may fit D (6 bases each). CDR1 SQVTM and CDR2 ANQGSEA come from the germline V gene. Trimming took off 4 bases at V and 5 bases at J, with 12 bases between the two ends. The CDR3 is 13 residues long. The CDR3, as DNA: TGCAGCGTTGGGCAGGGGAGGAACAATGAGCAGTTCTTC. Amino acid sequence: CSVGQGRNNEQFF.

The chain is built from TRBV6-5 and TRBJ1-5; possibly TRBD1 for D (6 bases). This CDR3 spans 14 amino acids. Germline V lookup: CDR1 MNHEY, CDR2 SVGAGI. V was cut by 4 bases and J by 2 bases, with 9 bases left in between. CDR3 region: CASSSRGGNQPQHF. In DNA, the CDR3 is TGTGCCAGCAGTTCCAGGGGAGGCAATCAGCCCCAGCATTTT.

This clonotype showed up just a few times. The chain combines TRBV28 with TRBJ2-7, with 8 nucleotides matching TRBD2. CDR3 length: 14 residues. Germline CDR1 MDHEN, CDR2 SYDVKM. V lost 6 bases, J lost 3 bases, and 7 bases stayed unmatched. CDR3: CASRFSGINYEQYF. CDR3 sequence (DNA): TGTGCCAGCAGATTTAGCGGGATTAACTACGAGCAGTACTTC.

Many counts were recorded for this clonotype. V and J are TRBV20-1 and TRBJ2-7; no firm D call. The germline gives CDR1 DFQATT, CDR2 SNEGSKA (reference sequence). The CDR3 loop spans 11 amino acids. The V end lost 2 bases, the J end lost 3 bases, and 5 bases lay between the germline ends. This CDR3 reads CSARPLYEQYF. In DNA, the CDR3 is TGCAGTGCTAGACCGCTCTACGAGCAGTACTTC.

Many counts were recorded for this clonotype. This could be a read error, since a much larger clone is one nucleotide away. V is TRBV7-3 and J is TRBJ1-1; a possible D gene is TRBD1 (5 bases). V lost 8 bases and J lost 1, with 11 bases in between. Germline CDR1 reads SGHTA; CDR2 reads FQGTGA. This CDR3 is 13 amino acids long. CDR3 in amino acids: CASRWGGNTEAFF. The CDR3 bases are TGTGCCAGCCGCTGGGGGGGGAACACTGAAGCTTTCTTT. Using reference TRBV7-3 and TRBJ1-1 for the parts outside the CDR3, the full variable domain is GAGVSQTPSNKVTEKGKYVELRCDPISGHTALYWYRQSLGQGPEFLIYFQGTGAADDSGLPNDRFFAVRPEGSVSTLKIQRTERGDSAVYLCASRWGGNTEAFFGQGTRLTVV.

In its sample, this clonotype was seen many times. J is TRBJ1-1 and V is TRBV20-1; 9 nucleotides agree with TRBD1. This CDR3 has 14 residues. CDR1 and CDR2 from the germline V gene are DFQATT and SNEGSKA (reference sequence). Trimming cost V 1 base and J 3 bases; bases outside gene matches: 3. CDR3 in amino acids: CSARGGQGYTEAFF. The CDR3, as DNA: TGCAGTGCTAGAGGGGGACAGGGATACACTGAAGCTTTCTTT.

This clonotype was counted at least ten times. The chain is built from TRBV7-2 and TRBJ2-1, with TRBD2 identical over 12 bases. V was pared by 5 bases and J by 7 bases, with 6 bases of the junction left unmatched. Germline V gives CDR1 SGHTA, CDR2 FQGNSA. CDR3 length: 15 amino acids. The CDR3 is CASSPTSGRQNEQFF. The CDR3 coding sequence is TGTGCCAGCAGCCCAACTAGCGGGAGGCAGAATGAGCAGTTCTTC.

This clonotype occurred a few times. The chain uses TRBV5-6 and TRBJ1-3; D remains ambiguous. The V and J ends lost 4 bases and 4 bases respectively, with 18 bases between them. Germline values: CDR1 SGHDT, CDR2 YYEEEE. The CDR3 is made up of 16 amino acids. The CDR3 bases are TGTGCCAGCAGCGAACCAGCCGGGTTCTCCGGAAACACCATATATTTT. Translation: CASSEPAGFSGNTIYF.